A single sample gave rise to the 22 T cell receptor beta chains below, sequenced in a study of blood T cell repertoires in COVID-19. Assay: immunoSEQ multiplex PCR; the TCRdb copy retains only in-frame clones and omits some. Of just under 350,000 clones in the sample, 65% to 85% were seen once. The sequencing input was peripheral blood. All receptors come from a man between 25 and 39 years old with active or convalescent COVID-19.

This chain uses TRBV4-3 with TRBJ2-3; no clear D. This CDR3 contains 14 residues. Germline V CDR1 and CDR2: LGHNA, YSLEER. Trimming removed 0 bases at V and 1 base at J, with 5 bases between. CDR3 loop: CASSQDIRTDTQYF. The CDR3 DNA reads TGCGCCAGCAGCCAAGATATCCGCACAGATACGCAGTATTTT.

The V gene is TRBV7-2, the J gene TRBJ1-5, with no clear D. The CDR3 sequence is 13 residues long. The germline V gene has CDR1 SGHTA and CDR2 FQGNSA. Between the trimmed V and J ends, which lost 4 bases and 11 bases, there was a span of 15 bases. Here the CDR3 reads CASSSNEPSAQHF. The CDR3 bases are TGTGCCAGCAGCTCCAACGAACCCTCAGCCCAGCATTTT.

The chain recombines TRBV19 with TRBJ2-2; D is perhaps TRBD1 (6 bases). Trimming took 4 bases from V and 0 from J, leaving 12 bases between them. This CDR3 comprises 16 residues. Germline V gene data show CDR1 as LNHDA and CDR2 as SQIVND (reference sequence). The chain's CDR3 is CASSTGTITNTGELFF. The CDR3 DNA is TGTGCCAGTAGTACCGGGACAATTACGAACACCGGGGAGCTGTTTTTT.

This clone was seen a single time. The genes are TRBV5-4 and TRBJ2-1, with TRBD2 matching 10 bases. The CDR3 is made up of 15 amino acids. Germline CDR1 SGHNT, CDR2 YYREEE (reference sequence). Trimming at V came to 6 bases and at J to 5 bases, leaving 8 bases not matched to a gene. The CDR3 spells CASNFLAGGDNEQFF. DNA for the CDR3: TGTGCCAGCAACTTTTTAGCGGGGGGCGACAATGAGCAGTTCTTC.

The chain carries TRBV7-2 and TRBJ2-7, with 9 bases fitting TRBD2. V was clipped by 2 bases and J by 2 bases; unmatched bases: 4. This CDR3 is built from 15 residues. Germline V gene lookup returns CDR1 SGHTA and CDR2 FQGNSA. DNA for the CDR3: TGTGCCAGCAGCTTAAGCGGGGGGACCGCCTACGAGCAGTACTTC. It codes for CASSLSGGTAYEQYF.

DNA of the CDR3: TGTGCCAGTAGTAAGGACAGGGACTATGGCTACACCTTC. This codes for CASSKDRDYGYTF. This chain joins TRBV19 and TRBJ1-2; 8 bases agree with TRBD1. The CDR3 covers 13 residues. Per the germline V gene, CDR1 is LNHDA and CDR2 is SQIVND (reference sequence). With V trimmed by 4 bases and J by 3 bases, 1 base remained unmatched.

The chain couples TRBV5-4 to TRBJ1-6, with D possibly matching TRBD1 (6 bases). Trimming left V 1 base short and J 5 bases short, with 10 bases between. The germline CDR1 and CDR2 sequences are SGHNT and YYREEE (reference sequence). The CDR3 contains 15 residues. The CDR3 reads CASSLYTGNNSPLHF. The CDR3, as DNA: TGTGCCAGCAGCTTGTACACAGGGAATAATTCACCCCTCCACTTT.

The chain recombines TRBV18 with TRBJ1-1; TRBD1 might be the D (6 bases). Germline V gene sequence: CDR1 KGHSH, CDR2 LQKENI. This CDR3 is 12 amino acids long. V shed 3 bases and J shed 7 bases, with 9 bases lying between them. CDR3 protein: CASSPGQLEAFF. DNA for the CDR3: TGTGCCAGCTCACCCGGACAGCTTGAAGCTTTCTTT. The complete variable domain, with remaining parts taken from reference TRBV18 and TRBJ1-1, reads NAGVMQNPRHLVRRRGQEARLRCSPMKGHSHVYWYRQLPEEGLKFMVYLQKENIIDESGMPKERFSAEFPKEGPSILRIQQVVRGDSAAYFCASSPGQLEAFFGQGTRLTVV.

The chain joins TRBV3-1 (or the pseudogene TRBV3-2) to TRBJ2-3; 10 bases agree with TRBD2. Per germline, CDR1 LGHDT and CDR2 YNNKEL (reference sequence). After removal of 4 bases from V and 0 bases from J, the junction contained 4 bases not matched to a gene. The CDR3 is 16 residues long. CDR3 amino acids: CASSLLAGESTDTQYF. The CDR3 nucleotides read TGTGCCAGCAGCCTGCTAGCGGGGGAGAGCACAGATACGCAGTATTTT.

The J gene is TRBJ1-5, the V gene TRBV14, with TRBD1 as a possible D gene (6 bases). Germline CDR1 reads SGHDN; CDR2 reads FVKESK. This CDR3 region has 13 residues. Deletions cut 3 bases from V and 6 bases from J, with 9 bases between. In DNA, the CDR3 is TGTGCCAGCAGCCAGGGGGCCAGTCAGCCCCAGCATTTT. Translated: CASSQGASQPQHF.

The V and J genes are TRBV5-4 and TRBJ1-2; TRBD1 agrees at 9 bases. This CDR3 contains 17 residues. The trim removed 0 bases at V and 6 bases at J, leaving 12 bases unmatched. Germline-derived CDR1 and CDR2 are SGHNT and YYREEE (reference sequence). CDR3 sequence (DNA): TGTGCCAGCAGCTTGGAAAAATCTGGACAGGGGCCCCATGGCTACACCTTC. Its translation is CASSLEKSGQGPHGYTF. Complete variable domain (other parts from reference TRBV5-4 and TRBJ1-2): ETGVTQSPTHLIKTRGQQVTLRCSSQSGHNTVSWYQQALGQGPQFIFQYYREEENGRGNFPPRFSGLQFPNYSSELNVNALELDDSALYLCASSLEKSGQGPHGYTFGSGTRLTVV.

The chain combines TRBV20-1 with TRBJ2-2; TRBD2 matches at 11 bases. Losses at the gene ends were 3 bases for V and 0 bases for J; bases not matched to a gene: 3. Looked up from germline, CDR1 is DFQATT and CDR2 is SNEGSKA (reference sequence). This CDR3 is 16 amino acids long. In nucleotides, the CDR3 is TGCAGTGCTAGTATTAGCGGGAGGGCGAACACCGGGGAGCTGTTTTTT. Translating it yields CSASISGRANTGELFF.

This clone turned up a few times. The J gene is TRBJ2-4, the V gene TRBV7-9; maybe TRBD2 (6 bases). Trimming left V 5 bases short and J 1 base short, with 9 bases between. CDR3 length: 14 amino acids. Germline assignment: CDR1 SEHNR and CDR2 FQNEAQ (reference sequence). The CDR3 protein is CASSHAGAKNIQYF. In DNA, the CDR3 is TGTGCCAGCAGCCACGCGGGGGCCAAAAACATTCAGTACTTC.

V and J are TRBV29-1 and TRBJ2-5; D gene uncertain. Trimming took off 7 bases at V and 5 bases at J, with 20 bases between the two ends. Germline V gene lookup returns CDR1 SQVTM and CDR2 ANQGSEA. This CDR3 comprises 14 residues. The CDR3 is CSARRLWVRETQYF. As DNA, the CDR3 is TGCAGCGCCCGACGGTTATGGGTGAGGGAGACCCAGTACTTC.

This clone has only a few counts. This sequence joins TRBV28 and TRBJ1-2; no clear D gene. The CDR3 is made up of 14 amino acids. Trimming stripped 6 bases from V and 4 bases from J, with 15 bases between. CDR1 is MDHEN, CDR2 SYDVKM, per germline. CDR3 protein: CASSRRVLIYGYTF. The CDR3 coding sequence is TGTGCCAGCAGCCGCCGGGTTTTGATCTATGGCTACACCTTC.

V and J are TRBV19 and TRBJ2-1, with D maybe TRBD1 (5 bases). The CDR3 contains 14 residues. V lost 1 base, J lost 5 bases, and 9 bases lay in between. CDR1 LNHDA and CDR2 SQIVND come from the germline V gene (reference sequence). CDR3 in DNA: TGTGCCAGTAGTATAGTCGACAGCGACAATGAGCAGTTCTTC. Amino acid sequence: CASSIVDSDNEQFF.

V gene TRBV7-2 combines with J gene TRBJ2-1; 10 bases are a match to TRBD2. CDR1 is SGHTA and CDR2 is FQGNSA in the germline V gene. This CDR3 has 16 amino acids. After removal of 5 bases from V and 3 bases from J, the junction contained 7 bases not matched to a gene. The DNA of the CDR3 is TGTGCCAGCAGCGCCCCTAGCGGGGGTTTCTACAATGAGCAGTTCTTC. Translated, it gives CASSAPSGGFYNEQFF.

CDR3: CASSFRDATNEKLFF. CDR3 DNA sequence: TGCGCCAGCAGCTTCCGGGATGCAACTAATGAAAAACTGTTTTTT. The chain uses TRBV5-1 and TRBJ1-4; the D is unclear. Trimming took 2 bases from V and 0 from J, leaving 8 bases between them. Germline CDR1 reads SGHRS; CDR2 reads YFSETQ. This CDR3 is 15 amino acids long. The entire variable domain, with the rest obtained from reference TRBV5-1 and TRBJ1-4, is as follows: KAGVTQTPRYLIKTRGQQVTLSCSPISGHRSVSWYQQTPGQGLQFLFEYFSETQRNKGNFPGRFSGRQFSNSRSEMNVSTLELGDSALYLCASSFRDATNEKLFFGSGTQLSVL.

Written as DNA, the CDR3 is TGTGCCACCAGTTCAGGGCTTCTGAACACTGAAGCTTTCTTT. Translation: CATSSGLLNTEAFF. This chain connects TRBV24-1 to TRBJ1-1, with a possible D match to TRBD1 (5 bases). From germline, CDR1 is KGHDR and CDR2 SFDVKD. Trimming stripped 6 bases from V and 0 bases from J, with 10 bases between. This CDR3 is 14 amino acids long.

The V call is TRBV9, the J call TRBJ1-2, with 8 nucleotides matching TRBD1. CDR1 and CDR2 (germline): SGDLS, YYNGEE. After removal of 3 bases from V and 4 bases from J, the junction contained 8 bases not matched to a gene. The CDR3 totals 15 residues. In nucleotides, the CDR3 is TGTGCCAGCAGCGAGGGGAGGGACAGGTTCTATGGCTACACCTTC. Protein product: CASSEGRDRFYGYTF. Variable domain in full (rest from reference TRBV9 and TRBJ1-2): DSGVTQTPKHLITATGQRVTLRCSPRSGDLSVYWYQQSLDQGLQFLIQYYNGEERAKGNILERFSAQQFPDLHSELNLSSLELGDSALYFCASSEGRDRFYGYTFGSGTRLTVV.

The chain has TRBV28 and TRBJ2-5; no clear D. Germline V gene data show CDR1 as MDHEN and CDR2 as SYDVKM. V lost 8 bases, J lost 1 base, and 11 bases lay in between. The CDR3 runs to 13 residues. The CDR3 DNA reads TGTGCCAGCGCCGACAAGCTCCAAGAGACCCAGTACTTC. Encoded protein: CASADKLQETQYF. Together with reference TRBV28 and TRBJ2-5, the CDR3 gives the full variable domain: DVKVTQSSRYLVKRTGEKVFLECVQDMDHENMFWYRQDPGLGLRLIYFSYDVKMKEKGDIPEGYSVSREKKERFSLILESASTNQTSMYLCASADKLQETQYFGPGTRLLVL.

The chain uses TRBV30 and TRBJ1-2; the D is unclear. Germline CDR1 GTSNPN, CDR2 SVGIG (reference sequence). V lost 7 bases and J lost 4, with 19 bases in between. CDR3 size: 14 residues. The CDR3 reads CAYLGSYPFYGYTF. The CDR3 DNA follows: TGTGCCTACCTAGGCTCGTATCCATTCTATGGCTACACCTTC.